This TCR beta chain is drawn from a study of Ad26.COV2.S vaccination and SARS-CoV-2 variants. For the study at large: Donor was in the COV1001 Ad26.COV2.S trial arm. Ad26.COV2.S was injected intramuscularly once or twice, 56 days apart. The study, taken as a whole, reports: Analytic work on TCR breadth and depth might have understated the full extent of total T cell responses.

Germline CDR1 reads SGDLS; CDR2 reads YYNGEE. V gave up 7 bases and J gave up 2 bases, with 13 bases separating them. The CDR3 extends over 13 amino acids. Note on this clone: No antigen is known for it.

Some clones are missing from TCRdb's copy, which holds only in-frame ones; the method was immunoSEQ multiplex PCR. The sample consists of roughly 680,000 clones, roughly 90% of them appearing once. Treatment in this sample: about 20 received Ad26.COV2.S at low or high dose, single or two shots; several received placebo; per-sample allocation not given. Sampling occurred on day 63 after the first vaccine or placebo injection. The vaccine delivered Wuhan-strain SARS-CoV-2 spike through an Ad26 vector. The chain joins TRBV9 to TRBJ2-7; D gene ambiguous. Sequencing used peripheral blood, obtained in a trial of Ad26.COV2.S vaccine versus placebo. This TCR was sampled from a person between 18 and 59 years old who received the Ad26.COV2.S COVID-19 vaccine or a placebo. The CDR3 DNA sequence: TGTGCCAGCTCCGGGCCCAACACCTACGAGCAGTACTTC. Its protein product is CASSGPNTYEQYF.